Listed here are 5 T cell receptor beta chains from one sample, sequenced in a study of blood T cell repertoires in COVID-19. Method: immunoSEQ multiplex PCR; TCRdb's copy keeps in-frame clones and lacks some. The repertoire holds just over 650,000 clones, with about 87% as singletons. The sample consisted of peripheral blood. These receptors were collected from a woman aged 18 to 35 with acute or convalescent COVID-19.

The rearrangement uses TRBV25-1 and TRBJ2-7; 8 nucleotides agree with TRBD1. CDR3 length: 14 residues. Trimming at V came to 4 bases and at J to 1 base, leaving 3 bases not matched to a gene. The germline gives CDR1 MGHDK, CDR2 SYGVNS. CDR3 DNA: TGTGCCAGCAGTGGAGACAGGGGTTCCTACGAGCAGTACTTC. Translated: CASSGDRGSYEQYF.

J is TRBJ1-2 and V is TRBV5-1; D not certain. With 4 bases removed from V and 9 bases from J, the gap between germline ends came to 16 bases. CDR3 size: 13 residues. Germline CDR1 is SGHRS and CDR2 is YFSETQ. The CDR3 nucleotides are TGCGCCAGCAGCCAATCCGAATCAGTTCGCTACACCTTC. It yields the protein CASSQSESVRYTF.

J is TRBJ1-2 and V is TRBV7-9; 9 nucleotides agree with TRBD1. Germline CDR1 reads SEHNR; CDR2 reads FQNEAQ (reference sequence). The length of the CDR3 is 19 residues. The V segment lost 4 bases and the J segment 4 bases; nucleotides outside the gene matches: 19. CDR3 in DNA: TGTGCCAGCAGCTCATCCCCGGGACAGGGAGAATTTTCTTCCTATGGCTACACCTTC. This codes for CASSSSPGQGEFSSYGYTF.

V gene TRBV29-1 combines with J gene TRBJ2-7; D gene unclear. Trimming pared 4 bases from V and 2 bases from J, leaving 9 bases between. The CDR3 loop spans 12 amino acids. From germline, CDR1 is SQVTM and CDR2 ANQGSEA. The CDR3 here is CSVGSRPYEQYF. The CDR3, as DNA: TGCAGCGTTGGCTCGCGTCCCTACGAGCAGTACTTC.

V is TRBV19 and J is TRBJ1-3; D possibly corresponds to TRBD1 (5 bases). Trimming cost V 7 bases and J 0 bases, with 19 bases left between them. CDR1 LNHDA and CDR2 SQIVND come from the germline V gene (reference sequence). This CDR3 is built from 17 residues. The CDR3 DNA follows: TGTGCCAGTACGAGTGCCCAGGGCGGCTACTCTGGAAACACCATATATTTT. It yields the protein CASTSAQGGYSGNTIYF.